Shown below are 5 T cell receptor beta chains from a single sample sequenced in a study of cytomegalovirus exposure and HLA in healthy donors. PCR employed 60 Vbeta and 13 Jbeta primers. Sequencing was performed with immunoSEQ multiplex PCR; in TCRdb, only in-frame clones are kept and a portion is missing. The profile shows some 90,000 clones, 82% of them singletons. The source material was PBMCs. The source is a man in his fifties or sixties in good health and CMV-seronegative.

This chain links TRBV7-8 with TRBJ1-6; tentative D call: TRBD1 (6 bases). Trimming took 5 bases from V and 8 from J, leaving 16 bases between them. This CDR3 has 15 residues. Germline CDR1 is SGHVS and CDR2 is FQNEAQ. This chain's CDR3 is CASSRSGTSYSPLHF. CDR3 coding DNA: TGTGCCAGCAGCAGATCCGGGACATCCTATTCACCCCTCCACTTT.

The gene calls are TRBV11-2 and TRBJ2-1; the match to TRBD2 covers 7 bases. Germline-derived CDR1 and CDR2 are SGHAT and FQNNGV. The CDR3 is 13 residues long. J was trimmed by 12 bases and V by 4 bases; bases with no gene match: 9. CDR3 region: CASSSVVGEGQFF. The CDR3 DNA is TGTGCCAGCAGCTCCGTTGTTGGGGAGGGGCAGTTCTTC.

The CDR3 nucleotides read TGTGCCTGGACTGACAGAACCGATCAGCCCCAGCATTTT. Its translation is CAWTDRTDQPQHF. The chain employs TRBV30 and TRBJ1-5; possible D gene TRBD1, 5 bases. Germline CDR1 is GTSNPN and CDR2 is SVGIG (reference sequence). Deletions cut 4 bases from V and 5 bases from J, with 12 bases between. There are 13 residues in the CDR3. The entire variable domain, with the rest obtained from reference TRBV30 and TRBJ1-5, is as follows: SQTIHQWPATLVQPVGSPLSLECTVEGTSNPNLYWYRQAAGRGLQLLFYSVGIGQISSEVPQNLSASRPQDRQFILSSKKLLLSDSGFYLCAWTDRTDQPQHFGDGTRLSIL.

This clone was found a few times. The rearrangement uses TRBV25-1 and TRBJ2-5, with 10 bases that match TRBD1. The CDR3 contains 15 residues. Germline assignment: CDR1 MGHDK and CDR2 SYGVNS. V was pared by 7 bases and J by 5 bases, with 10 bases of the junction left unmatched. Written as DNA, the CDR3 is TGTGCCAGCACGCCGGGACAGGGGCCAGGGGAGACCCAGTACTTC. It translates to CASTPGQGPGETQYF.

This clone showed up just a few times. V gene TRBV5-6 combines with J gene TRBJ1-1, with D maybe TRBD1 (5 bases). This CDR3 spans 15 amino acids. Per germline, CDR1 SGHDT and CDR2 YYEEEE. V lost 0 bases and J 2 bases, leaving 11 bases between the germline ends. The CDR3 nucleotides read TGTGCCAGCAGCTTGGTGACAAGGACAAACACTGAAGCTTTCTTT. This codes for CASSLVTRTNTEAFF.